The present TCR beta chain was sequenced within a study of T-cell reconstitution after alpha-beta-depleted transplantation in children. Trimming stripped 0 bases from V and 3 bases from J, with 15 bases between. The germline V gene encodes CDR1 MNHEY and CDR2 SMNVEV (reference sequence). This CDR3 contains 16 residues. A library of TCRbeta sequences, prepared with unique molecular identifiers, was generated. TCRdb passed the PCR reads through MiXCR, listing each CDR3 protein once. The table lists approximately 800,000 distinct CDR3 sequences, roughly 15% of them singletons. The V gene is TRBV27, the J gene TRBJ2-7; D possibly corresponds to TRBD2 (5 bases). Sequenced material: PBMCs, mostly from graft donor cells, taken 360 days after TCRalphabeta/CD19-depleted stem cell transplant. The receptor was derived from a male patient younger than 18 who had a stem cell transplant for acute lymphoblastic leukemia, so the T cells may come from the graft donor. CDR3 bases: TGTGCCAGCAGTTTATCGGGTCTAGCAGTAGTCTACGAGCAGTACTTC. This gives the protein CASSLSGLAVVYEQYF.